A selection of T cell receptor beta chains follows, all from one sample in a study of T cell responses to AZD1222 COVID-19 vaccine. Sequencing used immunoSEQ multiplex PCR; TCRdb keeps in-frame clones, though not all of them. The data show about 120,000 clones, with roughly 90% seen just once and under 4.5% held by the top ten. Sequencing used peripheral blood, obtained on day 0 of AZD1222 vaccination. The source of these receptors is an adult in good health. The CDR3 runs from the conserved cysteine through the conserved F or W. A D gene is named only where the DNA matches it firmly. Clone size appears in some rows only: once, few, many, or a class for an expanded clone.

TRBJ2-7 | . | TRBV14 | . | CASSPLAISYEQYF | TGTGCCAGCAGTCCCCTAGCCATCTCCTACGAGCAGTACTTC
TRBJ1-1 | . | TRBV5-1 | . | CASSLYQRNTEAFF | TGCGCCAGCAGCTTGTACCAGCGGAACACTGAAGCTTTCTTT
TRBJ1-1 | . | TRBV6-4 | . | CASSVAAGGTEAFF | TGTGCCAGCAGTGTGGCAGCGGGCGGCACTGAAGCTTTCTTT
TRBJ1-2 | . | TRBV7-8 | . | CASSLGGAWYGYTF | TGTGCCAGCAGCTTAGGGGGGGCCTGGTATGGCTACACCTTC
TRBJ2-1 | TRBD2 | TRBV9 | . | CASSVAGGLAGDNEQFF | TGTGCCAGCAGCGTAGCTGGAGGACTAGCGGGAGACAATGAGCAGTTCTTC
TRBJ1-5 | . | TRBV6-5 | . | CASCLGDRYQPQHF | TGTGCCAGCTGCTTGGGAGACAGATATCAGCCCCAGCATTTT
TRBJ2-5 | . | TRBV9 | . | CASSVGARLQETQYF | TGTGCCAGCAGCGTAGGGGCTCGTCTCCAAGAGACCCAGTACTTC
TRBJ2-5 | . | TRBV5-8 | . | CAAAVGPQGTQYF | TGTGCCGCCGCCGTGGGTCCGCAGGGGACCCAGTACTTC
TRBJ1-5 | . | TRBV13 | . | CASSLGGKVNSNQPQHF | TGTGCCAGCAGCTTAGGAGGAAAAGTGAATAGCAATCAGCCCCAGCATTTT
TRBJ2-2 | . | TRBV4-1 | once | CASSQGPNTGELFF | TGCGCCAGCAGCCAAGGTCCTAACACCGGGGAGCTGTTTTTT
TRBJ2-3 | . | TRBV5-1 | . | CASSLRGLIADTQYF | TGCGCCAGCAGCTTAAGGGGTTTGATAGCGGATACGCAGTATTTT
TRBJ2-2 | . | TRBV4-3 | once | CASSQDAALGELFF | TGCGCCAGCAGCCAAGACGCAGCCCTCGGGGAGCTGTTTTTT
TRBJ1-1 | . | TRBV5-6 | once | CASSLLGGPVSEAFF | TGTGCCAGCAGCTTGTTGGGGGGGCCGGTTTCAGAAGCTTTCTTT
TRBJ2-2 | . | TRBV7-2 | . | CASSFVRGSGTGELFF | TGTGCCAGCAGCTTCGTTAGGGGGTCGGGCACCGGGGAGCTGTTTTTT
TRBJ1-1 | . | TRBV4-1 | . | CASTPTQALNTEAFF | TGCGCCAGCACCCCCACCCAGGCTTTGAACACTGAAGCTTTCTTT
TRBJ2-1 | TRBD2 | TRBV2 | . | CASRGLAVYGEQFF | TGTGCCAGCAGAGGACTAGCGGTCTACGGTGAGCAGTTCTTC
TRBJ1-2 | . | TRBV12-3/TRBV12-4 | . | CASSLEGRGYTF | TGTGCCAGCAGTTTAGAGGGGAGGGGCTACACCTTC
TRBJ2-2 | . | TRBV5-6 | . | CASSTLLAGELFF | TGTGCCAGCAGCACCCTGTTGGCCGGGGAGCTGTTTTTT
TRBJ2-1 | TRBD2 | TRBV19 | once | CASSPLGEGKRNEQFF | TGTGCCAGTAGTCCCCTGGGGGAGGGTAAGCGCAATGAGCAGTTCTTC
TRBJ1-1 | . | TRBV12-3/TRBV12-4 | . | CASTGRGEAFF | TGTGCCAGCACAGGACGGGGTGAAGCTTTCTTT